The next 20 T cell receptor beta chains were all read from a single sample in a study of tumor-infiltrating lymphocytes in primary liver carcinoma (dated by TCRdb to about 2017). The instrument was an Illumina HiSeq 2500. TCRbeta-specific cDNA was reverse-transcribed from 500 ng total RNA using a constant-region primer and ProtoScript II reverse transcriptase. Three nested multiplex PCR rounds, following a slightly modified ARM-PCR procedure, were used to build the TCRbeta libraries. The first two PCR rounds used multiplex TRBV1-TRBV30 forward primers with a Cbeta reverse primer, each for about 11 cycles. TCRdb applied fastp at Q25 and MiXCR to the public reads, then kept only in-frame beta chains. Duplicate CDR3 protein sequences are folded into a single record with the most common DNA and genes. This sample gives about 310,000 distinct CDR3 sequences in total; over 55% of them show up just once. Roughly 8.9% of the sample is in the top ten clones.

TRIzol reagent was used to extract blood RNA from unsorted whole blood, while the DNeasy Blood & Tissue kit provided the germline DNA. Sequenced sample: peripheral blood. The receptors originated from a man aged 35-49 years with primary liver carcinoma and hepatitis B virus infection.

The rearrangement links TRBV28 to TRBJ1-6; perhaps TRBD1 as D (6 bases). Germline loops: CDR1 MDHEN, CDR2 SYDVKM. V lost 6 bases to trimming and J lost 9 bases, with 15 bases between them. The CDR3 is made up of 14 amino acids. CDR3 nucleotide sequence: TGTGCCAGCAGCCCAGGGACAATTAGTTCACCCCTCCACTTT. Translation gives CASSPGTISSPLHF. The full variable domain, in which reference TRBV28 and TRBJ1-6 provide the parts outside the CDR3, is DVKVTQSSRYLVKRTGEKVFLECVQDMDHENMFWYRQDPGLGLRLIYFSYDVKMKEKGDIPEGYSVSREKKERFSLILESASTNQTSMYLCASSPGTISSPLHFGNGTRLTVT.

This chain connects TRBV5-4 to TRBJ2-2; D may be TRBD2 (5 bases). The CDR3 has 15 residues. Between the trimmed V and J ends, which lost 7 bases and 0 bases, there was a span of 13 bases. Germline assignment: CDR1 SGHNT and CDR2 YYREEE (reference sequence). In nucleotides, the CDR3 is TGTGCCAGCGGCTCGGAGGTTGCGAACACCGGGGAGCTGTTTTTT. This gives the protein CASGSEVANTGELFF.

This clonotype was recorded many times. The genes are TRBV12-3 or TRBV12-4 and TRBJ1-5; D ambiguous. V was trimmed by 4 bases and J by 5 bases, leaving 12 bases between them. The CDR3 consists of 14 residues. CDR3 nucleotide sequence: TGTGCCAGCAGTTCATGGGAGGGTGATCAGCCCCAGCATTTT. Protein product: CASSSWEGDQPQHF.

As concerns this clonotype: This CDR3 is missing its conserved last phenylalanine or tryptophan, likely due to a read error. The chain links TRBV5-4 to TRBJ2-2; 7 bases align to TRBD2. The CDR3 is made up of 15 amino acids. The V gene end was trimmed by 2 bases and the J gene end by 6 bases; junction bases not matched to a gene: 7. Germline V gene lookup returns CDR1 SGHNT and CDR2 YYREEE (reference sequence). CDR3 DNA: TGTGCCAGCAGCTTTGGCGGGAGAACGTCCGGGGAGCTGTTTTCT. The encoded protein is CASSFGGRTSGELFS.

This clonotype was detected only a few times. This chain joins TRBV28 and TRBJ2-1; D gene uncertain. Germline V gene lookup returns CDR1 MDHEN and CDR2 SYDVKM. CDR3 size: 12 residues. V was clipped by 2 bases and J by 6 bases, with 5 bases between them. CDR3 amino acids: CASSLVTNEQFF. The CDR3 DNA is TGTGCCAGCAGTTTAGTAACCAATGAGCAGTTCTTC.

In the case of this clonotype: At one boundary the junction diverges from the germline segment, which might be a read error. The genes are TRBV6-6 and TRBJ2-7, with 9 bases fitting TRBD1. The germline V gene encodes CDR1 MNHNY and CDR2 SVGAGI (reference sequence). The CDR3 consists of 13 residues. The CDR3: CANSPQGAYEEYF. The DNA of the CDR3 is TGTGCCAACAGTCCACAGGGGGCCTACGAGGAGTACTTC.

This clonotype was detected only a few times. The J gene is TRBJ1-1, the V gene TRBV6-1; D possibly corresponds to TRBD1 (6 bases). The germline CDR1 and CDR2 sequences are MNHNS and SASEGT. V lost 4 bases, J lost 3 bases, and 15 bases lay in between. This CDR3 has 15 amino acids. In nucleotides, the CDR3 is TGTGCCAGCAGTGCTCAGGGGCCCCCTGACACTGAAGCTTTCTTT. Residues: CASSAQGPPDTEAFF.

About this clonotype: The conserved final phenylalanine or tryptophan is absent from the CDR3, which likely points to a read error. The chain combines TRBV29-1 with TRBJ1-1; 8 nucleotides align to TRBD1. CDR3 length: 14 amino acids. V shed 6 bases, J shed 0 bases, and the junction held 6 bases outside the gene matches. The germline CDR1 and CDR2 sequences are SQVTM and ANQGSEA. CDR3 region: CSVTGGGLNTEAFL. Here the CDR3 DNA reads TGCAGCGTCACAGGGGGGGGCCTGAACACTGAAGCTTTCTTA.

This clonotype was recorded at least ten times. The CDR3 bases are TGCAGCGTTGAAGGCTGGACAGGGGGCACTGAAGCTTTCTTT. Translation gives CSVEGWTGGTEAFF. V gene TRBV29-1 combines with J gene TRBJ1-1; 10 bases map to TRBD1. The CDR3 is 14 amino acids. The germline V gene has CDR1 SQVTM and CDR2 ANQGSEA. V trimming: 1 base; J trimming: 4 bases; junction bases outside the gene matches: 3.

This clonotype occurred a few times. The chain is built from TRBV12-3 or TRBV12-4 and TRBJ1-1; 8 nucleotides align to TRBD1. The length of the CDR3 is 15 residues. V shed 5 bases and J 3 bases; nucleotides not matched to a gene: 8. The CDR3 protein is CASSDGQGEYTEAFF. CDR3 in DNA: TGTGCCAGCAGTGACGGACAGGGAGAGTACACTGAAGCTTTCTTT.

This clonotype was detected many times. The J gene is TRBJ2-7, the V gene TRBV10-3; 8 positions agree with TRBD1. Germline V gene data show CDR1 as ENHRY and CDR2 as SYGVKD. The V and J ends lost 3 bases and 5 bases, in that order; junction bases with no gene match: 3. The CDR3 loop spans 13 amino acids. The CDR3: CAISDGQGDEQYF. The CDR3 nucleotides read TGTGCCATCAGTGACGGACAGGGCGACGAGCAGTACTTC.

In nucleotides, the CDR3 is TGTGCCTGGGGGAGCGGCAGGGGATTTAACACTGAAGCTTTCTTT. It translates to CAWGSGRGFNTEAFF. This sequence joins TRBV30 and TRBJ1-1; tentatively, D is TRBD1 (6 bases). The CDR3 is made up of 15 amino acids. V was clipped by 5 bases and J by 2 bases, with 18 bases between them. The germline CDR1 and CDR2 sequences are GTSNPN and SVGIG (reference sequence).

In this sample, this clonotype turned up once. The V and J genes are TRBV11-2 and TRBJ1-1; no definite D call. Germline lookup yields CDR1 SGHAT and CDR2 FQNNGV. Trimming took 5 bases from V and 4 from J, leaving 17 bases between them. The CDR3 has 15 amino acids. In DNA, the CDR3 is TGTGCCAGCAGCCTCCAGACACTGCCCGGCACTGAAGCTTTCTTT. Translating gives CASSLQTLPGTEAFF.

As for this clonotype: Lacking the conserved final phenylalanine or tryptophan, this CDR3 likely reflects a read error. The chain joins TRBV11-2 to TRBJ2-1; 9 bases are a match to TRBD1. This CDR3 is built from 13 residues. V trimming: 4 bases; J trimming: 13 bases; junction bases outside the gene matches: 8. Per the germline V gene, CDR1 is SGHAT and CDR2 is FQNNGV. The CDR3 reads CASSSGTGTGQFL. The CDR3 DNA is TGTGCCAGCAGCTCCGGGACAGGGACGGGACAGTTCTTA.

To note about this clonotype: At one boundary the junction diverges from the germline segment, which might be a read error. The V and J genes are TRBV29-1 and TRBJ1-1, with D maybe TRBD1 (6 bases). Germline CDR1 reads SQVTM; CDR2 reads ANQGSEA. This CDR3 is 12 amino acids long. The CDR3 is CSAGTRGTEAFF. CDR3 DNA: TGTAGCGCCGGGACAAGGGGCACTGAAGCTTTCTTT.

This clonotype was seen ten or more times. The chain carries TRBV10-3 and TRBJ2-5, with D perhaps matching TRBD1 (6 bases). V lost 6 bases, J lost 2 bases, and 16 bases lay in between. The CDR3 consists of 15 residues. Germline V CDR1 and CDR2: ENHRY, SYGVKD. In DNA, the CDR3 is TGTGCCATCAGCGAAGGACAGCCAAGTCAAGAGACCCAGTACTTC. This gives the protein CAISEGQPSQETQYF.

Turning to this clonotype: It may be a read error: a sequence one base away is much more abundant. The J gene is TRBJ2-7, the V gene TRBV5-5, with 8 nucleotides matching TRBD1. Per germline, CDR1 SGHKS and CDR2 YYEKEE (reference sequence). The CDR3 has 15 residues. The CDR3 nucleotides are TGTGCCATCAGCTTGTTCGACAGGGGTTCGGCCGAGCAGTACTTC. Encoded protein: CAISLFDRGSAEQYF.

The chain is built from TRBV11-2 and TRBJ2-7; 8 bases match TRBD1. The germline V gene has CDR1 SGHAT and CDR2 FQNNGV. The CDR3 sequence is 12 residues long. With 10 bases clipped from V and 9 bases from J, the junction kept 11 bases outside the gene matches. CDR3 coding DNA: TGTGCCAACAGTCACACAGGGGGTGGGCAGTACTTC. It is translated as CANSHTGGGQYF.

Of note for this clonotype: One end of the junction is discordant with germline, which a read error may explain. The chain is built from TRBV11-2 and TRBJ2-1, with 9 nucleotides matching TRBD1. Germline CDR1 reads SGHAT; CDR2 reads FQNNGV. The CDR3 runs to 19 residues. CDR3 protein: CASSFTPRGQGPSYNEQLF. CDR3 coding DNA: TGTGCCAGCAGCTTCACCCCGCGGGGACAGGGACCTTCCTACAATGAGCAGTTATTC.

About this clonotype: Just one base apart from a much larger clone, this may be a read error. CDR3 loop: CASSVGQGNGYTF. In DNA, the CDR3 is TGTGCCAGCAGTGTTGGACAGGGGAATGGCTACACCTTC. This sequence joins TRBV6-1 and TRBJ1-2, with 9 positions matching TRBD1. The CDR3 has 13 residues. V lost 4 bases and J lost 6; bases outside the gene matches: 3. Germline V gives CDR1 MNHNS, CDR2 SASEGT.